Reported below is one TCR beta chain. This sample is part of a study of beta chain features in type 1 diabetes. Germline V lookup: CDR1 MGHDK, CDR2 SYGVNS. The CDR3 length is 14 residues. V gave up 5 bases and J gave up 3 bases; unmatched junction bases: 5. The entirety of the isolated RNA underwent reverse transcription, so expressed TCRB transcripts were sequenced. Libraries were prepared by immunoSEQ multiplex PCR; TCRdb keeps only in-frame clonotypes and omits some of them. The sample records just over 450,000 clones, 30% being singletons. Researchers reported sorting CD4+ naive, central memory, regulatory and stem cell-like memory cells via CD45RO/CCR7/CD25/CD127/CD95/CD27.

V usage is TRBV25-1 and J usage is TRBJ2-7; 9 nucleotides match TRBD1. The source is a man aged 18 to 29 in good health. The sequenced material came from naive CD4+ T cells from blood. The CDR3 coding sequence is TGTGCCAGCAGTCGGACAGGGGCCAACTACGAGCAGTACTTC. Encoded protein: CASSRTGANYEQYF.